Sequencing of this T cell receptor beta chain was carried out in a study of TIL therapy for anti-PD-1-resistant metastatic lung cancer. Overall study context: Tumors carried a median around 1.4 non-synonymous mutations per megabase.

Sequencing used immunoSEQ v3. Only in-frame clones appear in the TCRdb table, and some are missing; sequencing was by immunoSEQ multiplex PCR. The sample has more than 55,000 clones, approximately 75% seen once; the top ten hold less than 3.5%. This CDR3 region has 15 residues. The V gene's germline CDR1 is MNHEY and CDR2 SVGAGI. The V and J ends lost 6 bases and 8 bases, in that order; junction bases with no gene match: 12. Time point here: pre-treatment sample, taken before nivolumab and TIL therapy. This material consisted of blood, taken at baseline. The V call is TRBV6-5, the J call TRBJ1-2, with 10 positions matching TRBD1. The sequence came from a person between 25 and 79 years old with non-small cell lung cancer. The CDR3 region is CASSPPTGGAGGYTF. The CDR3 DNA is TGTGCCAGCAGCCCCCCGACAGGGGGCGCGGGGGGCTACACCTTC.